These T cell receptor beta chains were read from a single sample in a study of shared clonotypes between healthy human individuals. Sequencing was performed with immunoSEQ multiplex PCR; in TCRdb, only in-frame clones are kept and a portion is missing. Of about 2,200,000 clones listed, 85% to 95% are singletons. What was sequenced was naive CD8+ T cells from PBMCs. All receptors derive from a man aged 18 to 29 in good health. Some clones in this sample may be carry-over from other donors' samples. CDR3s include the opening cysteine and the closing phenylalanine or tryptophan. Each record gives: CDR3 DNA, CDR3 protein, J gene, V gene, D gene. The D gene is left open where the match is weak.

CDR3nt: TGTGCCATCAGTGAGTCAGTAGGGGCCCGTAGCAATCAGCCCCAGCATTTT; CDR3aa: CAISESVGARSNQPQHF; j_gene: TRBJ1-5; v_gene: TRBV10-3; d_gene: NA
CDR3nt: TGTGCCAGCAGCTTGGCCGGACTGACTACGACTGAAGCTTTCTTT; CDR3aa: CASSLAGLTTTEAFF; j_gene: TRBJ1-1; v_gene: TRBV5-4; d_gene: NA
CDR3nt: TGCGCCAGCAGCTACTCCGGACAGGGGGTCATCTCTGGGGCCAACGTCCTGACTTTC; CDR3aa: CASSYSGQGVISGANVLTF; j_gene: TRBJ2-6; v_gene: TRBV5-1; d_gene: TRBD1
CDR3nt: TGTGCCAGCAGCGTAGTACGCAGTGGGAACACTGAAGCTTTCTTT; CDR3aa: CASSVVRSGNTEAFF; j_gene: TRBJ1-1; v_gene: TRBV9; d_gene: NA
CDR3nt: TGTGCCAGCAGCTTAGCGGGCACTCGGGAGACCCAGTACTTC; CDR3aa: CASSLAGTRETQYF; j_gene: TRBJ2-5; v_gene: TRBV7-8; d_gene: NA
CDR3nt: TGCGCCAGCAGCCAAGGTAGCTCAACATTGGGAACCGGGGAGCTGTTTTTT; CDR3aa: CASSQGSSTLGTGELFF; j_gene: TRBJ2-2; v_gene: TRBV4-3; d_gene: NA
CDR3nt: TGTGCCAGCAGCGTAGGCAGTTACGACGAGCAGTACTTC; CDR3aa: CASSVGSYDEQYF; j_gene: TRBJ2-7; v_gene: TRBV9; d_gene: NA
CDR3nt: TGTGCCAGCAGTGATAGACAGGGTGGCGATGAGCAGTTCTTC; CDR3aa: CASSDRQGGDEQFF; j_gene: TRBJ2-1; v_gene: TRBV27; d_gene: TRBD1
CDR3nt: TGTGCCAGCAGCCCTCTCCGTGGAGACTCCTACAATGAGCAGTTCTTC; CDR3aa: CASSPLRGDSYNEQFF; j_gene: TRBJ2-1; v_gene: TRBV28; d_gene: NA
CDR3nt: TGTGCCAGCAGCTTAGCGCGGACAGGCTTTGAAGCTTTCTTT; CDR3aa: CASSLARTGFEAFF; j_gene: TRBJ1-1; v_gene: TRBV7-8; d_gene: TRBD1
CDR3nt: TGTGCCAGCAGCGTGTACGGACAGGGTTTGAAGACCGGGGAGCTGTTTTTT; CDR3aa: CASSVYGQGLKTGELFF; j_gene: TRBJ2-2; v_gene: TRBV9; d_gene: TRBD1
CDR3nt: TGTGCTCGCCAGCAGCGGGACGGTGTCTACGAGCAGTACTTC; CDR3aa: CARQQRDGVYEQYF; j_gene: TRBJ2-7; v_gene: TRBV2; d_gene: TRBD2
CDR3nt: TGTGCCAGCAGTTCGCAGGGCCCTCAGCCCCAGCATTTT; CDR3aa: CASSSQGPQPQHF; j_gene: TRBJ1-5; v_gene: TRBV6-5; d_gene: NA
CDR3nt: TGTGCCAGCAGCCTACGGACATTTTATGGCTACACCTTC; CDR3aa: CASSLRTFYGYTF; j_gene: TRBJ1-2; v_gene: TRBV5-8; d_gene: NA
CDR3nt: TGCGCCAGCAGCCAAGAGGGGGTCCACGAGCAGTACTTC; CDR3aa: CASSQEGVHEQYF; j_gene: TRBJ2-7; v_gene: TRBV4-1; d_gene: NA
CDR3nt: TGCGCCAGCAGCCAAGGGCCCGCGAAAACCTCCTACGAGCAGTACTTC; CDR3aa: CASSQGPAKTSYEQYF; j_gene: TRBJ2-7; v_gene: TRBV4-3; d_gene: NA
CDR3nt: TGTGCCAGCAGCCCGCGGCTGGGGGAGCAGTACTTC; CDR3aa: CASSPRLGEQYF; j_gene: TRBJ2-7; v_gene: TRBV14; d_gene: NA
CDR3nt: TGTGCCAGCAGTTCCACCGAGCCAGGGACTAGATGGGGCTACACCTTC; CDR3aa: CASSSTEPGTRWGYTF; j_gene: TRBJ1-2; v_gene: TRBV27; d_gene: NA
CDR3nt: TGTGCCAGCAGTCCGGGACAGCTAACCTTCAATGAGCAGTTCTTC; CDR3aa: CASSPGQLTFNEQFF; j_gene: TRBJ2-1; v_gene: TRBV27; d_gene: TRBD1
CDR3nt: TGCAGCGTTGAACTAGCGTACTCATGGGAGCAGTACTTC; CDR3aa: CSVELAYSWEQYF; j_gene: TRBJ2-7; v_gene: TRBV29-1; d_gene: NA